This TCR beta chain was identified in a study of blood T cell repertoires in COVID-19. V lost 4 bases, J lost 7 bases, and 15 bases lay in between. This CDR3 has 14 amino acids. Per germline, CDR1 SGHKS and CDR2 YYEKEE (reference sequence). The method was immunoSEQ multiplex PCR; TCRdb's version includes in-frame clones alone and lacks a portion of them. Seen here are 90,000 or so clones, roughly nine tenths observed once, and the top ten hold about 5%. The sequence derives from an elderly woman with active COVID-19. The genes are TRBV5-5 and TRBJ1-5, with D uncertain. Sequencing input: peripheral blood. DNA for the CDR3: TGTGCCAGCAGCCCCTCGGGAGTTGAGCAGCCCCAGCATTTT. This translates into CASSPSGVEQPQHF.